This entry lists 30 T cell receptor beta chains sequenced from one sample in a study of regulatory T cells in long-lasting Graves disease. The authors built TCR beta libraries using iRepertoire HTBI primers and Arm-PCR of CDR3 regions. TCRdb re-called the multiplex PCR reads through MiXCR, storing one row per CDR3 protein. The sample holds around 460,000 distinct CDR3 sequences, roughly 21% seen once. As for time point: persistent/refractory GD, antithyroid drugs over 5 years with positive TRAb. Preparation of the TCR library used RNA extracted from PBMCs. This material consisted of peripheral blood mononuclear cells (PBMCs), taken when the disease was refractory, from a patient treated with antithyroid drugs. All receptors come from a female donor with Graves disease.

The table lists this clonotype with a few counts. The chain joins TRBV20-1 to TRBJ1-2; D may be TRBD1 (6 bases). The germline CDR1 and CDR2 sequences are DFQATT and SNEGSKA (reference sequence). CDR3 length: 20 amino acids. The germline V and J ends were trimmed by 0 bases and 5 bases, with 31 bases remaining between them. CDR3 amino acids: CSARDRGGRLPIWDTYGYTF. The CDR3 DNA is TGCAGTGCTAGAGATCGGGGGGGGCGCTTGCCCATTTGGGATACGTATGGCTACACCTTC.

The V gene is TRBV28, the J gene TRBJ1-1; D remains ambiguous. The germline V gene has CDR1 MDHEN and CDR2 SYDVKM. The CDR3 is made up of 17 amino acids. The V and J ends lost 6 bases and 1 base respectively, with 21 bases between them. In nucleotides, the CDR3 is TGTGCCAGCAGCCCTCTGTTTCCCCTAGGGAGGAACACTGAAGCTTTCTTT. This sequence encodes CASSPLFPLGRNTEAFF.

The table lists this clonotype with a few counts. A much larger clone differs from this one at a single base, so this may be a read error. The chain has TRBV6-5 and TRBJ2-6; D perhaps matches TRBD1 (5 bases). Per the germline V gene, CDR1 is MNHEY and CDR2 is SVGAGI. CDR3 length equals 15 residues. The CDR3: CASSYSTSGANVPTF. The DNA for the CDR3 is TGTGCCAGCAGTTACTCGACCTCTGGGGCCAACGTCCCGACTTTC.

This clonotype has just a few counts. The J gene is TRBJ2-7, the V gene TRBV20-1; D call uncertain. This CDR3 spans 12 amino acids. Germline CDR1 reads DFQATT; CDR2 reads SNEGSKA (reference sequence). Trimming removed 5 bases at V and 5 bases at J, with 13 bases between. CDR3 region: CSAPSVGDEQYF. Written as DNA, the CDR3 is TGCAGTGCTCCCTCCGTTGGAGACGAGCAGTACTTC.

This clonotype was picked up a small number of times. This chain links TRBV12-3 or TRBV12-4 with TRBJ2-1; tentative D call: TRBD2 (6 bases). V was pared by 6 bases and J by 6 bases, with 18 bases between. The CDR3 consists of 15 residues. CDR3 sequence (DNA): TGTGCCAGCAGCTGGGAGGTTGGTCCACCCAATGAGCAGTTCTTC. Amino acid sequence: CASSWEVGPPNEQFF.

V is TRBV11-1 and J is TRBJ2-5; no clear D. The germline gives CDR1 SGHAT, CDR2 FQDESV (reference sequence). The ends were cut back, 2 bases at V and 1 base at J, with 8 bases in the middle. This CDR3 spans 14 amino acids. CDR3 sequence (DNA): TGTGCCAGCAGCTTAAATTCAATCCAAGAGACCCAGTACTTC. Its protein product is CASSLNSIQETQYF.

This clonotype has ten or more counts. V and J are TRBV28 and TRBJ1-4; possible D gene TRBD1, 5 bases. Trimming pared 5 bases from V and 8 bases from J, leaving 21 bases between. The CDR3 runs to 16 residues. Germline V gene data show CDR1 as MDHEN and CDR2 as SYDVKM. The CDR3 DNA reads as TGTGCCAGCAGTCTTAGGCTGCGCAGGGAACGAGAAAAACTGTTTTTT. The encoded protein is CASSLRLRREREKLFF.

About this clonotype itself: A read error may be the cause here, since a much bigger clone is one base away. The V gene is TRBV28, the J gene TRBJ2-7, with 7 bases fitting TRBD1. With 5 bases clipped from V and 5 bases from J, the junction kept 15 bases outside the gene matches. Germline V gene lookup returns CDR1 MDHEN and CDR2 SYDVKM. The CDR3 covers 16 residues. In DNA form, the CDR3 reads TGTGCCAGCAGTGAGTCGGAGGTGGGGACAGACCACGAGCAGTACTTC. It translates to CASSESEVGTDHEQYF.

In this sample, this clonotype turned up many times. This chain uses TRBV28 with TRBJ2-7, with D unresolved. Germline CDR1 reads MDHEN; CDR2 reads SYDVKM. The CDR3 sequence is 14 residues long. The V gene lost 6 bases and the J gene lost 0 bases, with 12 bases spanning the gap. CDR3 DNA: TGTGCCAGCAGCTCGGTAGGCAGCTCCTACGAGCAGTACTTC. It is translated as CASSSVGSSYEQYF.

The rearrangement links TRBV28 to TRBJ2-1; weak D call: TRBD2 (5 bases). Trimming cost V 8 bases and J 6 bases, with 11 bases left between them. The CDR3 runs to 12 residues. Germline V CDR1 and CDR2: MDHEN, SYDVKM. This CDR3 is CASLEEGNEQFF. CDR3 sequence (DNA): TGTGCCAGCCTCGAAGAGGGCAATGAGCAGTTCTTC.

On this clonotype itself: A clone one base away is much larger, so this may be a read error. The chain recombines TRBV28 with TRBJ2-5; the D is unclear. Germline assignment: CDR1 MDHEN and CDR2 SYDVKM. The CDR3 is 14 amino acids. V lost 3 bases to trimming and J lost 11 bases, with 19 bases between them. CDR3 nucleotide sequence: TGTGCCAGCAGTTTGGGGAAAGCACACAATGAGCAGTACTTC. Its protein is CASSLGKAHNEQYF.

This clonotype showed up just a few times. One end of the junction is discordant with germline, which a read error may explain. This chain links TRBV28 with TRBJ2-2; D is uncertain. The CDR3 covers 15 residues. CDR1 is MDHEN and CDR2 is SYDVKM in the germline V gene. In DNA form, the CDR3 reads TGTGCCAACAGTTTAGGCGGAGCGAACACCGGGGAGCTGTTTTTT. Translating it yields CANSLGGANTGELFF.

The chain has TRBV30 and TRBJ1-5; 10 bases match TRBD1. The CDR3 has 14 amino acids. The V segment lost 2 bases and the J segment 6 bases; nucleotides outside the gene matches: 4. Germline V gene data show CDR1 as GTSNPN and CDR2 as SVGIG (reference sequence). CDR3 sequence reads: CAWSPGQGGQPQHF. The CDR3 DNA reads TGTGCCTGGAGTCCTGGACAGGGGGGTCAGCCCCAGCATTTT.

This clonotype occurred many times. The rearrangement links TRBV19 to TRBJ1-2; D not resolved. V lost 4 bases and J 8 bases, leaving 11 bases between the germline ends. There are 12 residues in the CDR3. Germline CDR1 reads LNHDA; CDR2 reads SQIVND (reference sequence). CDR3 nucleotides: TGTGCCAGTAGTACCCGTCCATCCGGCTACACCTTC. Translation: CASSTRPSGYTF.

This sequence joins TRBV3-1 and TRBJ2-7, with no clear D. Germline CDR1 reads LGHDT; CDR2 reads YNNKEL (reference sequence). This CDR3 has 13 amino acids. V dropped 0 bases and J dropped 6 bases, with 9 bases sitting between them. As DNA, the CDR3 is TGTGCCAGCAGCCAAGACCCTACGGGCGAGCAGTACTTC. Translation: CASSQDPTGEQYF.

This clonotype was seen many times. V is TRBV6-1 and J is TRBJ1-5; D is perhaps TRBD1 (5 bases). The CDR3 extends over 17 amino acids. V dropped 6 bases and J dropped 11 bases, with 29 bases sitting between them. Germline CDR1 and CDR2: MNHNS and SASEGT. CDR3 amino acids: CASSHHPRDQGTVAQHF. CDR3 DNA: TGTGCCAGCAGCCACCACCCCCGGGACCAGGGAACGGTGGCCCAGCATTTT.

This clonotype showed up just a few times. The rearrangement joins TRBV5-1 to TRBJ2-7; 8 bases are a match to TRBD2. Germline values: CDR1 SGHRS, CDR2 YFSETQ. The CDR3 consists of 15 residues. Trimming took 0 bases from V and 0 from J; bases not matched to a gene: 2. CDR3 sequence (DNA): TGCGCCAGCAGCTTGGGTAGCGGGATCTCCTACGAGCAGTACTTC. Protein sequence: CASSLGSGISYEQYF.

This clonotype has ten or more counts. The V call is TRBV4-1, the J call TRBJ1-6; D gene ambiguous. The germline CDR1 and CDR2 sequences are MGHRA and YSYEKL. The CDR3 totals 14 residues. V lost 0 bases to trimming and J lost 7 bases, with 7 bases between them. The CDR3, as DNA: TGCGCCAGCAGCCAAGATATGGCGAATTCACCCCTCCACTTT. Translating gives CASSQDMANSPLHF.

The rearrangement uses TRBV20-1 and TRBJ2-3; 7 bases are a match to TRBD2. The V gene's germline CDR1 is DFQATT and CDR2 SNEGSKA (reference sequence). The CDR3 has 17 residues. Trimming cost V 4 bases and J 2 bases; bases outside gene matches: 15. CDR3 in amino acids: CSAITRRDYIHTDTQYF. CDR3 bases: TGCAGTGCTATAACCCGTCGGGACTACATACACACAGATACGCAGTATTTT.

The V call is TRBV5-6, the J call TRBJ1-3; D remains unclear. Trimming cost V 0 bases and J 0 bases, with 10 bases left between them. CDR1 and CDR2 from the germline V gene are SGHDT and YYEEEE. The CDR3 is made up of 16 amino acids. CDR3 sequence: CASSLARRYSGNTIYF. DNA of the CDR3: TGTGCCAGCAGCTTGGCAAGGAGATACTCTGGAAACACCATATATTTT. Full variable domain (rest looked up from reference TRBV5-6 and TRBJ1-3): DAGVTQSPTHLIKTRGQQVTLRCSPKSGHDTVSWYQQALGQGPQFIFQYYEEEERQRGNFPDRFSGHQFPNYSSELNVNALLLGDSALYLCASSLARRYSGNTIYFGEGSWLTVV.

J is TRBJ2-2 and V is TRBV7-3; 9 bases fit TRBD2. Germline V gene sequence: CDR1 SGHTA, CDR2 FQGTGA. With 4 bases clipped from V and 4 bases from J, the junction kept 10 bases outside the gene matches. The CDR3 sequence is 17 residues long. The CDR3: CASSSRAGGRTTGELFF. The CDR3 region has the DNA TGTGCCAGCAGCTCGCGAGCGGGAGGCCGAACCACCGGGGAGCTGTTTTTT.

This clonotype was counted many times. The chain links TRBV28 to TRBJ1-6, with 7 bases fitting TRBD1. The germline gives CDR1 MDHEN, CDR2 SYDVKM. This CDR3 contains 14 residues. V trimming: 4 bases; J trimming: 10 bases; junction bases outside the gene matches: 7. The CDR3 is CASSWGRGRSPLHF. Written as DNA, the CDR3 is TGTGCCAGCAGTTGGGGCAGGGGGAGATCACCCCTCCACTTT.

CDR3 region: CAWSVRGPGGEKLFF. CDR3 DNA sequence: TGTGCCTGGAGTGTCCGGGGGCCGGGAGGTGAAAAACTGTTTTTT. This chain links TRBV30 with TRBJ1-4; D might be TRBD1 (6 bases). CDR3 length: 15 amino acids. V lost 0 bases and J lost 7, with 15 bases in between. Germline V CDR1 and CDR2: GTSNPN, SVGIG (reference sequence).

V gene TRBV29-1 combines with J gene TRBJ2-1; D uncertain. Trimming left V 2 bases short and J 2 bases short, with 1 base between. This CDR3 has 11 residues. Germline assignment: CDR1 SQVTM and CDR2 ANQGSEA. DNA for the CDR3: TGCAGCGTTGAAACCTACAATGAGCAGTTCTTC. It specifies CSVETYNEQFF.

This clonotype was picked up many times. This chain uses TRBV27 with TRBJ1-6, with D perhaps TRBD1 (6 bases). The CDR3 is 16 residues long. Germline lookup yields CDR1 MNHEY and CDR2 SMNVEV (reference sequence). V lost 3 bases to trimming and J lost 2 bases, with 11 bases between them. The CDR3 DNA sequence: TGTGCCAGCAGTTTGTGGGGGGCTCCCTATAATTCACCCCTCCACTTT. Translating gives CASSLWGAPYNSPLHF.

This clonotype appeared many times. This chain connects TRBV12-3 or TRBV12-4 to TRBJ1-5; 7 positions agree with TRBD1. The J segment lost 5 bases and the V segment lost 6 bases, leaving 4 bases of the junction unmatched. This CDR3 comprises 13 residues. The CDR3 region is CASSTTGYQPQHF. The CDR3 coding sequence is TGTGCCAGCAGCACGACAGGGTATCAGCCCCAGCATTTT.

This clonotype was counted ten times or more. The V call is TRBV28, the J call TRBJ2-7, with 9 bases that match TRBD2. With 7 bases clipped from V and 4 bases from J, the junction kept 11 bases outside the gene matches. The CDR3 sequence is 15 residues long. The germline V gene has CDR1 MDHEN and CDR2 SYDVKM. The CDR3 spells CASTAGGRVFYEQYF. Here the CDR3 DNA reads TGTGCCAGCACCGCCGGCGGGAGGGTTTTTTACGAGCAGTACTTC. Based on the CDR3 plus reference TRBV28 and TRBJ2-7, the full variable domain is DVKVTQSSRYLVKRTGEKVFLECVQDMDHENMFWYRQDPGLGLRLIYFSYDVKMKEKGDIPEGYSVSREKKERFSLILESASTNQTSMYLCASTAGGRVFYEQYFGPGTRLTVT.

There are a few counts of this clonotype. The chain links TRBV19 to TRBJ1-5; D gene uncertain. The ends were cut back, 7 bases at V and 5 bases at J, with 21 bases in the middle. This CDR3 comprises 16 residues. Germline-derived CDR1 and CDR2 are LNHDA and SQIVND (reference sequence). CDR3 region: CASTTRTDLDDQPQHF. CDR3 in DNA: TGTGCCAGTACAACCCGAACTGATCTCGATGATCAGCCCCAGCATTTT.

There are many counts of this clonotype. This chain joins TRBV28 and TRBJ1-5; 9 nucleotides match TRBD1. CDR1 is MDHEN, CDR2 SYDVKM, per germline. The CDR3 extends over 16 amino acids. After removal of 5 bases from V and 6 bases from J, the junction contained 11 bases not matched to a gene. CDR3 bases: TGTGCCAGCAGTCGATGGGGGGGACAGGGAGGTCAGCCCCAGCATTTT. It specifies CASSRWGGQGGQPQHF.

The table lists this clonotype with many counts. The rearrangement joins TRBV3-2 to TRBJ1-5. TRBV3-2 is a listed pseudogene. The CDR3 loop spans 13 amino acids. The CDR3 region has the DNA TGTGCCAGCAGAGATAAGAGCAATCAGCCCCAGCATTTT. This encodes CASRDKSNQPQHF.